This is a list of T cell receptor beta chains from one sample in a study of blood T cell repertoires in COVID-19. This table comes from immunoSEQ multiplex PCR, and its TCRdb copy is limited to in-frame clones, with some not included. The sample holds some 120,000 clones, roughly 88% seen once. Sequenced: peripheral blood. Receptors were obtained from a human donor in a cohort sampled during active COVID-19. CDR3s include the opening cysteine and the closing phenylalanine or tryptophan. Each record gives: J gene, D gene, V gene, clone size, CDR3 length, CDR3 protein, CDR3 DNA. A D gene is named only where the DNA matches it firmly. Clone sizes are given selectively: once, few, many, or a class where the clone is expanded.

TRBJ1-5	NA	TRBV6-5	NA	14	CASSYGVPGQPQHF	TGTGCCAGCAGTTACGGAGTGCCGGGTCAGCCCCAGCATTTT
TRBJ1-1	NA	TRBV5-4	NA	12	CASRGYNGEAFF	TGTGCCAGCCGGGGGTATAACGGTGAAGCTTTCTTT
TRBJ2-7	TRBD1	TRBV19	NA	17	CASTRRIPGQGSYEQYF	TGTGCCAGTACAAGACGAATCCCGGGACAGGGATCCTACGAGCAGTACTTC
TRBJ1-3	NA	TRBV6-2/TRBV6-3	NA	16	CASSYDGTGSGNTIYF	TGTGCCAGCAGTTACGACGGGACTGGCTCTGGAAACACCATATATTTT
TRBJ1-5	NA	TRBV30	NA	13	CAWSYRGNQPQHF	TGTGCCTGGAGCTACAGGGGCAATCAGCCCCAGCATTTT
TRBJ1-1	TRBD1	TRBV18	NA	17	CASSEQGSIGMNTEAFF	TGTGCCAGCTCGGAACAGGGGAGTATAGGGATGAACACTGAAGCTTTCTTT
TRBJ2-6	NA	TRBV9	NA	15	CASSVARVGANVLTF	TGTGCCAGCAGCGTAGCCAGGGTTGGGGCCAACGTCCTGACTTTC
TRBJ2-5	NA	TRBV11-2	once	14	CASSPGTSQETQYF	TGTGCCAGCAGCCCCGGGACATCTCAAGAGACCCAGTACTTC
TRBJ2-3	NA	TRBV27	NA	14	CASSFFGGTDTQYF	TGTGCCAGCAGTTTTTTTGGGGGGACAGATACGCAGTATTTT
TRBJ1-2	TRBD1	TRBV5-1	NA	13	CATRDSANYGYTF	TGCGCCACCAGGGACAGTGCTAACTATGGCTACACCTTC
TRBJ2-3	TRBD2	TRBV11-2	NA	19	CASSGWTSGRKGLPDTQYF	TGTGCCAGCAGCGGGTGGACTAGCGGGAGGAAGGGGCTTCCAGATACGCAGTATTTT
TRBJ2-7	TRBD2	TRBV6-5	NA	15	CASNRAGRLAYEQYF	TGTGCCAGCAACAGAGCGGGACGCCTAGCCTACGAGCAGTACTTC
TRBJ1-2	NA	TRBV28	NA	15	CASSGAGGGYYGYTF	TGTGCCAGCAGTGGCGCGGGGGGAGGATACTATGGCTACACCTTC
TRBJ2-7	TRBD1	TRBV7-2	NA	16	CASSRDTGTGMYEQYF	TGTGCCAGCAGCAGAGATACCGGGACAGGGATGTACGAGCAGTACTTC
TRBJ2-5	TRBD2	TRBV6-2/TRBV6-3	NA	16	CASSYSPRAGQETQYF	TGTGCCAGCAGTTACTCGCCTAGAGCGGGGCAAGAGACCCAGTACTTC
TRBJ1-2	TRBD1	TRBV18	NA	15	CASSPLTGTEHGYTF	TGTGCCAGCTCACCACTGACAGGGACGGAACATGGCTACACCTTC
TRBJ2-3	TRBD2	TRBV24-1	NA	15	CATTGLAGAADTQYF	TGTGCCACCACGGGACTAGCGGGAGCGGCGGATACGCAGTATTTT
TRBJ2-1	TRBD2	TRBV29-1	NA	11	CSYGGGMGQFF	TGCAGCTATGGCGGGGGGATGGGGCAGTTCTTC
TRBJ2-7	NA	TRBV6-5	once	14	CASSYSAGSYEQYF	TGTGCCAGCAGTTACTCGGCAGGGTCCTACGAGCAGTACTTC
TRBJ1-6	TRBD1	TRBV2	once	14	CASSLQGATSPLHF	TGTGCCAGCAGCCTACAGGGGGCGACTTCACCCCTCCACTTT
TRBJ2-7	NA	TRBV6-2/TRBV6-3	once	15	CASSYRWTSRYEQYF	TGTGCCAGCAGTTACAGGTGGACATCAAGGTACGAGCAGTACTTC
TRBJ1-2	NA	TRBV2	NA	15	CASSEAPGLVYGYTF	TGTGCCAGCAGTGAAGCGCCGGGTTTGGTCTATGGCTACACCTTC
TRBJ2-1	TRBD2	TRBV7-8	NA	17	CASSARIAGASYNEQFF	TGTGCCAGCAGCGCCCGAATAGCGGGGGCCTCCTACAATGAGCAGTTCTTC
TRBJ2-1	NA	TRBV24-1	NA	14	CATRGDQSYNEQFF	TGTGCCACCAGGGGAGATCAATCCTACAATGAGCAGTTCTTC
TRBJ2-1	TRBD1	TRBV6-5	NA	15	CASSFPGTGNNEQFF	TGTGCCAGCAGTTTTCCCGGGACAGGGAACAATGAGCAGTTCTTC
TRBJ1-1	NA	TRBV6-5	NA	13	CASIAGVPTEAFF	TGTGCCAGCATCGCGGGTGTCCCTACTGAAGCTTTCTTT
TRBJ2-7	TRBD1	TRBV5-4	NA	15	CASSLGGTGFYEQYF	TGTGCCAGCAGCTTGGGCGGGACAGGGTTCTACGAGCAGTACTTC
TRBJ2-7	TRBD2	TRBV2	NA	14	CASSRSSGIDEQYF	TGTGCCAGCAGTCGGTCTAGCGGGATTGACGAGCAGTACTTC
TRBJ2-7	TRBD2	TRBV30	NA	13	CAWSVAGPPELFF	TGTGCCTGGAGTGTAGCGGGGCCTCCCGAGTTGTTCTTC
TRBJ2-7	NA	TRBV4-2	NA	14	CASSHSGSSYEQYF	TGTGCCAGCAGCCATAGCGGATCTTCCTACGAGCAGTACTTC
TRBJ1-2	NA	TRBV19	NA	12	CASDRYKDGYTF	TGTGCCAGTGACAGGTACAAGGACGGCTACACCTTC
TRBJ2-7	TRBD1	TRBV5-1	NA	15	CASSLEGRGMYEQYF	TGCGCCAGCAGCTTGGAAGGCAGGGGGATGTACGAGCAGTACTTC